These T cell receptor beta chains were read from a single sample in a study of OX40 agonist ivuxolimab in advanced cancers. TCRdb's table, derived via immunoSEQ multiplex PCR, lists solely in-frame clones and lacks some. The sample holds over 95,000 clones, around nine tenths seen once. The specimen comprised CD4+ or CD8+ T cells sorted from blood, sampled in a trial of the OX40 agonist ivuxolimab. The receptors here all came from an adult with an advanced solid tumor such as melanoma, head and neck, liver or kidney cancer. Each CDR3 is given with its conserved first and last residue. The order of the fields is D gene, clone size, V gene, J gene, CDR3 protein, CDR3 DNA. A D gene is named only where the DNA matches it firmly. Clone size is not always given. Where it is, it says once, few, many or a class for expanded clones.

>-|-|TRBV6-5|TRBJ1-1
CASGRSLGTEAFF
TGTGCCAGCGGGCGGTCCCTGGGGACTGAAGCTTTCTTT
>TRBD2|-|TRBV5-1|TRBJ2-3
CASSLAINSGRGTDTQYF
TGCGCCAGCAGCTTGGCCATTAATAGCGGGAGAGGCACAGATACGCAGTATTTT
>-|-|TRBV7-2|TRBJ2-2
CASSSRGRAGNTGELFF
TGTGCCAGCAGCTCTAGGGGGAGGGCCGGTAACACCGGGGAGCTGTTTTTT
>-|once|TRBV7-9|TRBJ2-7
CASSPWARQEPGGEQYF
TGTGCCAGCAGCCCTTGGGCCCGACAGGAGCCAGGCGGGGAGCAGTACTTC
>-|-|TRBV11-3|TRBJ1-1
CASSKDGVRRSEAFF
TGTGCCAGCAGCAAAGATGGCGTGCGGCGATCCGAAGCTTTCTTT
>TRBD1|few|TRBV5-1|TRBJ2-1
CASSLGQGTRNEQFF
TGCGCCAGCAGCTTGGGACAGGGCACCAGGAATGAGCAGTTCTTC
>-|few|TRBV18|TRBJ2-5
CASSLSLGASTQYF
TGTGCCAGCTCACTGTCCCTGGGGGCGTCGACCCAGTACTTC
>-|-|TRBV28|TRBJ2-1
CASSLGGIPNEQFF
TGTGCCAGCAGTTTAGGCGGAATCCCCAATGAGCAGTTCTTC
>TRBD2|-|TRBV7-2|TRBJ2-5
CASSYSGRSETQYF
TGTGCCAGCAGCTATAGCGGGAGAAGTGAGACCCAGTACTTC
>TRBD2|-|TRBV18|TRBJ2-7
CASSPPLAGAYEQYF
TGTGCCAGCTCACCACCCTTAGCGGGCGCCTACGAGCAGTACTTC
>-|-|TRBV7-2|TRBJ2-3
CASSLGSTDTQYF
TGTGCCAGCAGCTTAGGAAGCACAGATACGCAGTATTTT
>-|few|TRBV10-3|TRBJ2-5
CASRLDSGRETQYF
TGTGCCTCTAGGTTAGACTCCGGGCGAGAGACCCAGTACTTC
>TRBD1|-|TRBV30|TRBJ1-5
CAWSPSGGLSNQPQHF
TGTGCCTGGAGTCCCTCAGGGGGCCTTAGCAATCAGCCCCAGCATTTT
>-|-|TRBV5-5|TRBJ1-1
CASSLRWGTEAFF
TGTGCCAGCAGCTTGAGATGGGGCACTGAAGCTTTCTTT
>TRBD2|-|TRBV11-3|TRBJ2-1
CASSPIAGGNYNEQFF
TGTGCCAGCAGCCCTATAGCGGGAGGAAACTACAATGAGCAGTTCTTC
>-|-|TRBV2|TRBJ2-7
CASRMDAGGYF
TGTGCCAGCAGGATGGACGCCGGTGGCTACTTC
>-|-|TRBV9|TRBJ2-3
CASSVVGFGDTQYF
TGTGCCAGCAGCGTAGTTGGGTTTGGCGATACGCAGTATTTT
>TRBD1|-|TRBV7-9|TRBJ1-2
CASSPGGHGYTF
TGTGCCAGCAGCCCAGGGGGGCATGGCTACACCTTC
>TRBD1|-|TRBV4-2|TRBJ2-6
CASSQDHRTGGTGANVLTF
TGTGCCAGCAGCCAAGATCATCGGACAGGGGGGACTGGGGCCAACGTCCTGACTTTC
>-|-|TRBV27|TRBJ1-3
CASSSGWRTGNTIYF
TGTGCCAGCAGTTCAGGGTGGCGAACTGGAAACACCATATATTTT
>-|-|TRBV19|TRBJ1-5
CASSSTSNQPQHF
TGTGCCAGTAGTAGCACTAGCAATCAGCCCCAGCATTTT
>TRBD1|-|TRBV19|TRBJ1-4
CASSVTGSREKLFF
TGTGCCAGTAGTGTGACAGGGTCGCGCGAAAAACTGTTTTTT
>-|-|TRBV2|TRBJ1-3
CASSEVGQRVYRVLFSGNTIYF
TGTGCCAGCAGTGAGGTGGGGCAGAGGGTATATCGGGTTCTCTTTTCTGGAAACACCATATATTTT
>-|once|TRBV27|TRBJ2-3
CASSLAYSTDTQYF
TGTGCCAGCAGTTTAGCATATAGCACAGATACGCAGTATTTT
>TRBD1|-|TRBV16|TRBJ1-5
CASSQSRQGNQPQHF
TGTGCCAGCAGCCAATCGAGACAGGGTAATCAGCCCCAGCATTTT
>-|once|TRBV5-4|TRBJ1-1
CASKVAAMNTEAFF
TGTGCCAGCAAGGTGGCGGCCATGAACACTGAAGCTTTCTTT
>-|-|TRBV5-1|TRBJ2-1
CASSATYNEQFF
TGCGCCAGCAGTGCAACCTACAATGAGCAGTTCTTC
>-|-|TRBV15|TRBJ2-6
CATSNGGSGANVLTF
TGTGCCACCAGCAACGGGGGCTCTGGGGCCAACGTCCTGACTTTC
>-|-|TRBV7-3|TRBJ1-6
CASSLTGRVSPLHF
TGTGCCAGCAGCTTAACGGGGAGGGTGTCACCCCTCCACTTT
>TRBD2|-|TRBV5-1|TRBJ2-3
CASSLSSGSIADTQYF
TGCGCCAGCAGCTTGTCTAGCGGGAGTATAGCAGATACGCAGTATTTT
>-|-|TRBV29-1|TRBJ2-2
CSVGEGNGELFF
TGCAGCGTTGGGGAAGGGAACGGGGAGCTGTTTTTT
>TRBD1|once|TRBV15|TRBJ1-2
CATSRVTGGSHSYGYTF
TGTGCCACCAGCAGAGTAACAGGGGGCAGTCACAGCTATGGCTACACCTTC
>-|once|TRBV28|TRBJ1-1
CASSFSSGEAFF
TGTGCCAGCAGTTTCAGTAGTGGTGAAGCTTTCTTT
>-|few|TRBV5-1|TRBJ2-6
CASSPDGSGANVLTF
TGCGCCAGCAGCCCGGACGGCTCTGGGGCCAACGTCCTGACTTTC
>-|-|TRBV10-3|TRBJ1-1
CAISVGGGGTEAFF
TGTGCCATCAGCGTCGGGGGTGGGGGCACTGAAGCTTTCTTT
>-|-|TRBV7-9|TRBJ1-1
CASTDGVWTEAFF
TGTGCCAGCACCGACGGGGTTTGGACTGAAGCTTTCTTT
>-|once|TRBV27|TRBJ1-2
CASSPSPGLWDGYTF
TGTGCCAGCAGTCCTAGTCCGGGCCTATGGGATGGCTACACCTTC
>-|-|TRBV6-1|TRBJ2-7
CASSPRTGPYEQYF
TGTGCCAGCAGTCCTCGTACAGGGCCCTACGAGCAGTACTTC
>-|-|TRBV11-2|TRBJ1-3
CASRDRPGNTIYF
TGTGCCAGCAGAGACAGACCTGGAAACACCATATATTTT
>-|-|TRBV5-1|TRBJ2-7
CASSLDTYEQCF
TGCGCCAGCAGCTTGGACACCTACGAGCAGTGCTTC
>-|few|TRBV5-1|TRBJ2-3
CATTDGLTDTQYF
TGCGCCACTACGGACGGCCTCACAGATACGCAGTATTTT
>-|-|TRBV6-5|TRBJ2-7
CACSRQSSYEQYF
TGTGCCTGTAGCCGACAAAGCTCCTACGAGCAGTACTTC
>-|-|TRBV6-1|TRBJ2-1
CASSYNNEQFF
TGTGCCAGCAGTTATAACAATGAGCAGTTCTTC
>-|-|TRBV7-2|TRBJ2-7
CASSRLGPNYEQYF
TGTGCCAGCAGCCGATTAGGGCCGAATTACGAGCAGTACTTC